The clone carrying this T cell receptor (beta chain) was recorded a few times. Its antigen is not known. Constant-segment primers were used for 5'RACE, and the resulting TCR alpha and TCR beta cDNA libraries carried sample barcodes and UMIs. TCRdb processed the 5' RACE reads anew with MiXCR; each CDR3 protein has one entry. This table has approximately 230,000 distinct CDR3 sequences, approximately 16% appearing once. The entry originates in a study of T-cell memory formation after mild COVID-19. Study results and caveats: The second-wave clones peaking on day 37 were not confirmed as SARS-CoV-2-specific.

Sequencing used PBMCs or a T cell subset sorted from them (not recorded which). This TCR was sampled from a man aged 18 to 29 who had mild COVID-19 (a few samples of this study predate the infection). Cell type and time point are not known.

The chain's CDR3 is CASSLAAGSNYGYTF. CDR3 nucleotides: TGCGCCAGCAGCTTGGCGGCAGGGAGTAACTATGGCTACACCTTC. This sequence joins TRBV5-1 and TRBJ1-2, with D possibly TRBD1 on 5 matching bases. The V and J ends lost 0 bases and 1 base respectively, with 10 bases between them. The CDR3 extends over 15 amino acids. Germline assignment: CDR1 SGHRS and CDR2 YFSETQ.